This T cell receptor beta chain came from a study of relationships among human T cell subsets. Between the trimmed V and J ends, which lost 2 bases and 11 bases, there was a span of 12 bases. Germline values: CDR1 GTSNPN, CDR2 SVGIG (reference sequence). This CDR3 region has 11 residues. The T cell receptor alpha and beta CDR3 regions were amplified from mRNA by semiquantitative ARM-PCR. Exponential amplification used communal superprimers after tagged nested gene-specific primers in ARM-PCR. TCRdb reanalysed the multiplex PCR reads using MiXCR and keeps one entry per CDR3 protein. This sample has over 10,000 distinct CDR3 sequences, with around 67% found just once. The Th1 cells were the flow-through after CD25, CD56 and CD294 bead selections.

The sequenced material came from CD4+ Th1 cells sorted from blood. The source of this sequence is a man aged 40-50 years in good health. The gene calls are TRBV30 and TRBJ1-2; D is perhaps TRBD1 (5 bases). CDR3 in amino acids: CAWSLQGRYTF. The CDR3, as DNA: TGTGCCTGGAGTTTGCAGGGTCGTTACACCTTC.